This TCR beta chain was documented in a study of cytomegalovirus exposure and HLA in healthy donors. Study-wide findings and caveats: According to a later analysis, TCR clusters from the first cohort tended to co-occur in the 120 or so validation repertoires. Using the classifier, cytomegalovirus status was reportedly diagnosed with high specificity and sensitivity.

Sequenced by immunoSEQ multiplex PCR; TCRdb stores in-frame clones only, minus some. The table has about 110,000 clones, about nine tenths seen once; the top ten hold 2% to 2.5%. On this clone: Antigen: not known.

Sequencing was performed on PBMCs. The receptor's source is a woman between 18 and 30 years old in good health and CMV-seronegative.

The CDR3 loop is CASSPSYGYTF. CDR3 DNA sequence: TGTGCCAGCAGCCCGTCTTATGGCTACACCTTC. The chain employs TRBV7-2 and TRBJ1-2, with D unresolved. There are 11 residues in the CDR3. The V end was cut by 5 bases, the J end by 5 bases, with 6 bases between. Germline loops: CDR1 SGHTA, CDR2 FQGNSA. The whole variable domain, remainder taken from reference TRBV7-2 and TRBJ1-2, is GAGVSQSPSNKVTEKGKDVELRCDPISGHTALYWYRQSLGQGLEFLIYFQGNSAPDKSGLPSDRFSAERTGGSVSTLTIQRTQQEDSAVYLCASSPSYGYTFGSGTRLTVV.